The source of this T cell receptor beta chain is a study of blood T cell repertoires in COVID-19. At the level of the study: Italy, Spain and the United States were the sources of the convalescent and acute COVID-19 samples. In each case, the material was cDNA or gDNA derived from T cells, B-cell-depleted T cells, or PBMCs.

Authors' analysis steps: By means of reference gene primer amplification, nucleated cell counts were estimated. Sequencing used immunoSEQ multiplex PCR; TCRdb keeps in-frame clones, though not all of them. V and J calls and clone size follow that table, whereas D and trimming were derived from the DNA. The sample has around 400,000 clones, around 83% seen once. This CDR3 is 16 amino acids long. Germline V lookup: CDR1 SGHAT, CDR2 FQNNGV. Trimming at V came to 2 bases and at J to 2 bases, leaving 7 bases not matched to a gene. Individuals drawn from under 30 US areas were roughly 18 to 95 years old. The receptor was isolated from a woman in her forties or fifties who had recovered from COVID-19. The chain joins TRBV11-2 to TRBJ1-1; 8 bases fit TRBD1. The sequenced material came from PBMCs or T cells enriched from blood (not recorded which). The CDR3 DNA follows: TGTGCCAGCAGCTTACGGGCAGGGGGCAGTAACACTGAAGCTTTCTTT. Amino acid sequence: CASSLRAGGSNTEAFF.